This TCR beta chain was identified during a study of T cell clones after liver transplantation. Study at large: Post-transplant blood was tracked for graft-donor-reactive T cell clones identified in a pre-transplant mixed lymphocyte reaction. Study-wide findings and caveats: Compared with third party-reactive sequences, donor-reactive ones declined more, independent of withdrawal success.

Produced via immunoSEQ multiplex PCR; TCRdb's table is partial and in-frame only. The table lists over 25,000 clones, around 96% of them singletons. Germline V gene lookup returns CDR1 LNHDA and CDR2 SQIVND (reference sequence). This CDR3 is 15 amino acids long. J lost 2 bases, V lost 3 bases, and 5 bases had no gene match. Thawed unstimulated PBMCs were FACS-sorted by CD3, CD4 and CD8 into two populations. With regard to this clone: What it recognizes is unknown.

The sequence derives from a human patient who received a liver transplant. Some T cells may originate from the graft donor. J is TRBJ2-5 and V is TRBV19; 8 bases align to TRBD2. Here the sequenced sample was CD8+ T cells from blood, taken 12 months after liver transplant. The CDR3 loop reads CASSIQLAAQETQYF. CDR3 coding DNA: TGTGCCAGTAGTATCCAACTAGCGGCTCAAGAGACCCAGTACTTC.